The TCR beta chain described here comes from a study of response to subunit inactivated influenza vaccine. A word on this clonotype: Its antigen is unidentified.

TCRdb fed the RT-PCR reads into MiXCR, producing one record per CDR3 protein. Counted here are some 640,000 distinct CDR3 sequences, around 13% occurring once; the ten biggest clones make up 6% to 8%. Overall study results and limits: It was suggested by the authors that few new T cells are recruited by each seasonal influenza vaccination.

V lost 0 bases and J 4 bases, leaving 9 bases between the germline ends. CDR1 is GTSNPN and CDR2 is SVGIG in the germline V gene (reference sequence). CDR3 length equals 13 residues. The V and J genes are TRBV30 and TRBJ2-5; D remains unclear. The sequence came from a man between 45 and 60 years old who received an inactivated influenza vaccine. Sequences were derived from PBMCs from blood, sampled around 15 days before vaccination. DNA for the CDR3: TGTGCCTGGAGTGTATATATAACAGAGACCCAGTACTTC. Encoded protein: CAWSVYITETQYF.